These 17 T cell receptor beta chains came from one sample sequenced in a study of CD8 T cell repertoires and HIV-1 epitope variants. These receptors lack a known antigen. Some clones are missing from TCRdb's copy, which holds only in-frame ones; the method was immunoSEQ multiplex PCR. The data hold around 4,500 clones, with 60% to 70% observed a single time. The specimen was cultured CD8+ T cells derived from PBMCs. Receptors were obtained from a male donor with HIV.

The gene calls are TRBV4-2 and TRBJ1-1; D is possibly TRBD1 (6 bases). The germline CDR1 and CDR2 sequences are LGHNA and YNFKEQ. The CDR3 runs to 16 residues. Trimming shortened V by 3 bases and J by 2 bases, and 16 bases separated the two germline ends. CDR3 nucleotide sequence: TGTGCCAGCAGCCACGGAGCCGAGGGGGGAAACACTGAAGCTTTCTTT. This translates into CASSHGAEGGNTEAFF.

This clone was seen a few times. The chain couples TRBV6-1 to TRBJ2-7; D is uncertain. The CDR3 runs to 14 residues. CDR1 and CDR2 from the germline V gene are MNHNS and SASEGT. The V gene lost 3 bases and the J gene lost 2 bases, with 11 bases spanning the gap. CDR3 bases: TGTGCCAGCAGTGATCTGCCCCCTCCCTACGAGCAGTACTTC. This translates into CASSDLPPPYEQYF.

The V and J genes are TRBV6-1 and TRBJ2-3, with 7 bases lining up with TRBD2. V shed 1 base and J 2 bases; nucleotides not matched to a gene: 9. Germline V gene data show CDR1 as MNHNS and CDR2 as SASEGT. This CDR3 comprises 17 residues. The CDR3 region is CASSEVYREAPTDTQYF. In nucleotides, the CDR3 is TGTGCCAGCAGTGAAGTTTACCGGGAGGCCCCCACAGATACGCAGTATTTT.

As regards this clone: The junction and the germline gene differ at one end; a read error may be behind it. The chain combines TRBV4-2 with TRBJ2-2; the D gene could be TRBD1 or TRBD2 (5 bases each). The CDR3 length is 13 residues. Germline assignment: CDR1 LGHNA and CDR2 YNFKEQ. In DNA form, the CDR3 reads TGTGCCAGCAGCCAAGGGGACCACCGGGGAGCTGTTTTT. Its translation: CASSQGDHRGAVF.

The gene calls are TRBV5-4 and TRBJ2-7, with 7 bases fitting TRBD1. The germline V gene encodes CDR1 SGHNT and CDR2 YYREEE (reference sequence). Losses at the gene ends were 4 bases for V and 3 bases for J; bases not matched to a gene: 4. The CDR3 totals 13 residues. CDR3 amino acids: CASSQGQYYEQYF. DNA of the CDR3: TGTGCCAGCAGCCAGGGACAGTACTACGAGCAGTACTTC.

The V and J genes are TRBV6-5 and TRBJ2-7; 7 nucleotides align to TRBD1. The V segment lost 0 bases and the J segment 2 bases; nucleotides outside the gene matches: 7. Germline CDR1 is MNHEY and CDR2 is SVGAGI. The CDR3 is 16 residues long. The CDR3 spells CASSYSGTGAAYEQYF. CDR3 DNA sequence: TGTGCCAGCAGTTACTCGGGTACAGGGGCCGCCTACGAGCAGTACTTC.

The chain couples TRBV19 to TRBJ2-2, with a tentative D call TRBD2 (6 bases). There are 13 residues in the CDR3. In germline, CDR1 is LNHDA, CDR2 SQIVND (reference sequence). Between the trimmed V and J ends, which lost 11 bases and 3 bases, there was a span of 13 bases. DNA of the CDR3: TGTGCCGTTGGGGGGATGTACACCGGGGAGCTGTTTTTT. This codes for CAVGGMYTGELFF.

V gene TRBV6-5 combines with J gene TRBJ1-2, with 9 positions matching TRBD1. V lost 5 bases to trimming and J lost 4 bases; unmatched junction nucleotides: 5. CDR1 MNHEY and CDR2 SVGAGI come from the germline V gene. The CDR3 totals 14 residues. The CDR3 bases are TGTGCCAGCAGTCAACAGGGGGCCTTCTATGGCTACACCTTC. Translation: CASSQQGAFYGYTF.

This rearrangement joins TRBV5-1 to TRBJ2-1; 12 positions agree with TRBD2. Germline V gene sequence: CDR1 SGHRS, CDR2 YFSETQ. This CDR3 has 15 residues. The ends lost 0 bases at V and 7 bases at J; junction bases unmatched: 2. The CDR3 DNA sequence: TGCGCCAGCAGCTTGGGACTAGCGGGGGAAAATGAGCAGTTCTTC. This gives the protein CASSLGLAGENEQFF.

The rearrangement uses TRBV5-1 and TRBJ2-7; 9 bases agree with TRBD1. This CDR3 spans 15 amino acids. The germline V gene has CDR1 SGHRS and CDR2 YFSETQ. With V trimmed by 1 base and J by 2 bases, 4 bases remained unmatched. The CDR3 reads CASSLLGQGTYEQYF. The CDR3 region has the DNA TGCGCCAGCAGCTTGTTAGGACAGGGGACCTACGAGCAGTACTTC.

This sequence joins TRBV10-3 and TRBJ2-2, with 7 bases matching TRBD1. Per germline, CDR1 ENHRY and CDR2 SYGVKD. Losses at the gene ends were 5 bases for V and 2 bases for J; bases not matched to a gene: 11. CDR3 length: 17 residues. CDR3 residues: CAISLQGSVINTGELFF. The CDR3 bases are TGTGCCATCAGTCTACAGGGGTCAGTTATCAACACCGGGGAGCTGTTTTTT.

The V call is TRBV18, the J call TRBJ1-2; no reliable D call. The CDR3 is 15 amino acids. Germline assignment: CDR1 KGHSH and CDR2 LQKENI. V was clipped by 3 bases and J by 4 bases, with 15 bases between them. CDR3 sequence (DNA): TGTGCCAGCTCACCCTCTGCAGTACCTGGCTATGGCTACACCTTC. It specifies CASSPSAVPGYGYTF.

This clone was detected only a few times. This sequence joins TRBV6-5 and TRBJ2-7; D is uncertain. Germline loops: CDR1 MNHEY, CDR2 SVGAGI. V was trimmed by 6 bases and J by 7 bases, leaving 16 bases between them. The CDR3 is made up of 13 amino acids. CDR3 region: CASRNEDPLEQYF. The CDR3 DNA reads TGTGCCAGCAGAAACGAGGACCCCCTAGAGCAGTACTTC.

This clone has just a few counts. The chain is built from TRBV5-1 and TRBJ2-1, with 8 bases matching TRBD2. Germline trimming cut 0 bases from V and 6 bases from J; bases unmatched to any gene: 5. The CDR3 consists of 15 residues. The germline CDR1 and CDR2 sequences are SGHRS and YFSETQ. The CDR3 reads CASSLAGLGGNEQFF. CDR3 sequence (DNA): TGCGCCAGCAGCTTGGCGGGACTAGGGGGCAATGAGCAGTTCTTC.

In its sample, this clone is medium-sized. The CDR3 loop reads CASSPDRDGRNTIYF. CDR3 coding DNA: TGTGCCAGCAGCCCTGACAGGGACGGGCGAAACACCATATATTTT. This chain connects TRBV13 to TRBJ1-3; the match to TRBD1 covers 7 bases. Germline-derived CDR1 and CDR2 are PRHDT and FYEKMQ (reference sequence). The length of the CDR3 is 15 residues. J gave up 5 bases and V 5 bases, and 9 bases lay outside the gene matches.

J is TRBJ1-4 and V is TRBV28; D gene ambiguous. Germline CDR1 and CDR2: MDHEN and SYDVKM. V was cut by 7 bases and J by 7 bases, with 13 bases left in between. This CDR3 comprises 13 residues. CDR3 region: CASNGETPEKLFF. CDR3 DNA sequence: TGTGCCAGCAACGGGGAGACCCCTGAAAAACTGTTTTTT.

The chain is built from TRBV5-1 and TRBJ1-1; maybe TRBD1 (6 bases). The CDR3 length is 17 residues. Germline assignment: CDR1 SGHRS and CDR2 YFSETQ. The ends were cut back, 3 bases at V and 3 bases at J, with 21 bases in the middle. As DNA, the CDR3 is TGCGCCAGCAGCTCTAGGGGGGCAGGTAATCTGTACACTGAAGCTTTCTTT. It is translated as CASSSRGAGNLYTEAFF. Full variable domain (outside the CDR3, taken from reference TRBV5-1 and TRBJ1-1): KAGVTQTPRYLIKTRGQQVTLSCSPISGHRSVSWYQQTPGQGLQFLFEYFSETQRNKGNFPGRFSGRQFSNSRSEMNVSTLELGDSALYLCASSSRGAGNLYTEAFFGQGTRLTVV.